This T cell receptor beta chain was identified during a study of T-cell memory formation after mild COVID-19. TCRdb re-analysed the 5' RACE reads in MiXCR, keeping a single row per CDR3 protein. In the table there are hundreds of thousands of distinct CDR3 sequences, around 15% of which are singletons. Germline CDR1 and CDR2: SNHLY and FYNNEI. With 9 bases clipped from V and 2 bases from J, the junction kept 7 bases outside the gene matches. The CDR3 spans 14 residues. There are a few counts of this clonotype. The TCR was taken from a man younger than 35 who had mild COVID-19 (a few samples of this study predate the infection). Cell type and time point are not known. The V call is TRBV2, the J call TRBJ2-3; 8 nucleotides match TRBD1. Material: PBMCs or a T cell subset sorted from them (not recorded which). CDR3: CASEYRGNTDTQYF. The CDR3 coding sequence is TGTGCCAGTGAGTACAGGGGGAACACAGATACGCAGTATTTT.